These T cell receptor beta chains were read from a single sample in a study of glioma-infiltrating T cells after dendritic cell vaccination. The assay was immunoSEQ multiplex PCR, and TCRdb's table has in-frame clones only and misses some. The table lists tens of thousands of clones, approximately 90% of them singletons. The material was blood, obtained after dendritic cell vaccination. These TCRs come from a human donor with glioblastoma. Both conserved end residues are trimmed from each CDR3. D genes are given only for firm matches.

TRBV4-3,TRBD1,TRBJ1-1,ASSQERDSAEAF
TRBV5-1,-,TRBJ2-2,ASSLGGFSGELF
TRBV6-5,TRBD1,TRBJ1-2,ASRGQGAMYGYT
TRBV16,TRBD1,TRBJ1-5,ASSQWDRGNQPQH
TRBV19,-,TRBJ1-5,ASSISVVSNQPQH
TRBV5-1,TRBD1,TRBJ1-4,ASSSAPGQSNEKLF
TRBV7-2,TRBD1,TRBJ2-3,ASSWDRTQY
TRBV27,TRBD1,TRBJ1-2,ASRSGTGGYGYT
TRBV7-3,-,TRBJ1-5,ASSRRLSQWGQLDQPQH
TRBV7-2,TRBD2,TRBJ2-7,ASSGSGRANEQY
TRBV7-8,TRBD1,TRBJ1-5,ASSLGGDRRYQPQH
TRBV29-1,-,TRBJ1-2,SVATANYGYT
TRBV7-6,-,TRBJ2-1,ASSLWNGGQF
TRBV5-1,TRBD2,TRBJ2-7,ASRLAEYEQY
TRBV7-9,TRBD1,TRBJ2-7,ASSTLNRGPYEQY
TRBV7-3,-,TRBJ2-5,ASSLSAVGGTETQY
TRBV28,-,TRBJ1-5,ARSNFEGNQPQH
TRBV28,TRBD1,TRBJ1-5,ASSLLGGRSNQPQH
TRBV4-2,TRBD1,TRBJ1-2,ASSQPTGAVGYT
TRBV7-2,TRBD1,TRBJ2-7,ASSFGRDRGFYEQY
TRBV6-1,TRBD2,TRBJ2-1,ASSEAAGAFYNEQF
TRBV19,-,TRBJ2-2,ASSHPLPPDIGNTGELF
TRBV7-3,-,TRBJ1-1,ASSLMPGGLSEAF
TRBV9,TRBD1,TRBJ2-1,ASSASGTGEQF
TRBV7-9,TRBD1,TRBJ2-1,ASSLVATGAPEQF
TRBV7-2,-,TRBJ1-2,ASNSLSIAGDGYT
TRBV29-1,TRBD1,TRBJ1-2,SVTRGRDGYT
TRBV12-5,-,TRBJ2-1,ASGFVYNEQF
TRBV4-1,TRBD2,TRBJ2-3,ASSQAPPTSGSDTQY
TRBV29-1,TRBD1,TRBJ1-3,SVEDRWSNTIY
TRBV5-4,-,TRBJ1-2,ASSQTTGWDYGYT
TRBV7-9,TRBD1,TRBJ1-2,ASSRSDRGRRGYT
TRBV6-5,-,TRBJ2-7,ASSPGQGRYEQY
TRBV7-9,-,TRBJ2-1,ASSLSGPYNEQF
TRBV7-9,-,TRBJ1-2,ASSLDRPGYYGYT
TRBV27,-,TRBJ1-6,ASRFGGSIHSPLH
TRBV9,TRBD1,TRBJ1-1,ASSVAGGSATEAF
TRBV4-1,TRBD1,TRBJ1-2,ASSQGDRSYGYT
TRBV28,-,TRBJ1-2,ASSDRRAEGYT
TRBV19,-,TRBJ1-1,ASSVGMNTEAF
TRBV7-2,-,TRBJ2-1,ASSLNAILAEQF